Below are 32 T cell receptor beta chains sequenced from a single sample in a study of shared clonotypes between healthy human individuals (dated by TCRdb to 2020 to 2022). Libraries were constructed by the immunoSEQ multiplex PCR assay. In its TCRdb copy, this immuneACCESS table keeps in-frame sequences only and misses some clones. Where compared with another copy, unresolved V genes explain less than half of these, and the others have no known cause. The sample data list 900,000 to 1,200,000 clones, and 75% to 80% of these were observed just once. The ten biggest clones cover 0.55% to 0.7% of the sample. Material: memory CD4+ T cells from PBMCs. The sample's cell subset or site label, decoded: CD45RA-negative fraction. All receptors come from a man between 18 and 29 years old in good health. Some clones in this sample may be carry-over from other donors' samples.

The V call is TRBV27, the J call TRBJ2-1; TRBD1 aligns across 9 bases. The CDR3 is 14 amino acids. V lost 0 bases and J lost 13; bases outside the gene matches: 7. CDR1 is MNHEY and CDR2 is SMNVEV in the germline V gene (reference sequence). The DNA of the CDR3 is TGTGCCAGCAGTTTATCAAGTTGGACAGGGGATCAGTTCTTC. Its translation: CASSLSSWTGDQFF.

J is TRBJ1-1 and V is TRBV6-4, with no clear D. Trimming took off 5 bases at V and 3 bases at J, with 10 bases between the two ends. Per the germline V gene, CDR1 is MRHNA and CDR2 is SNTAGT. This CDR3 contains 13 residues. The DNA of the CDR3 is TGTGCCAGCAGTATGGGCCCGGACACTGAAGCTTTCTTT. Translated, it gives CASSMGPDTEAFF.

Here the CDR3 DNA reads TGTGCCAGCAGTGAACTAGCGGGAGACGAGCAGTACTTC. The encoded protein is CASSELAGDEQYF. This chain connects TRBV6-1 to TRBJ2-7; 10 positions match TRBD2. The CDR3 consists of 13 residues. With 2 bases clipped from V and 5 bases from J, the junction kept 0 bases outside the gene matches. The germline V gene has CDR1 MNHNS and CDR2 SASEGT.

V usage is TRBV5-6 and J usage is TRBJ2-3; TRBD2 agrees at 7 bases. This CDR3 has 16 amino acids. With 1 base clipped from V and 7 bases from J, the junction kept 12 bases outside the gene matches. Germline loops: CDR1 SGHDT, CDR2 YYEEEE. CDR3 bases: TGTGCCAGCAGCTTGAGAGGCGGGAGTAGTGTAAATACGCAGTATTTT. Translated: CASSLRGGSSVNTQYF.

There are many counts of this clone. The chain has TRBV4-1 and TRBJ2-5; D gene ambiguous. V lost 0 bases, J lost 5 bases, and 4 bases lay in between. The germline CDR1 and CDR2 sequences are MGHRA and YSYEKL. CDR3 size: 12 residues. CDR3 in amino acids: CASSQDEETQYF. The CDR3 nucleotides read TGCGCCAGCAGCCAAGATGAGGAGACCCAGTACTTC.

The chain is built from TRBV5-1 and TRBJ1-3, with D perhaps matching TRBD1 (6 bases). Germline CDR1 and CDR2: SGHRS and YFSETQ. The CDR3 extends over 16 amino acids. The V end lost 4 bases, the J end lost 1 base, and 15 bases lay between the germline ends. The CDR3 DNA sequence: TGCGCCAGCAGCCCCAAGGGGGGTGGATCTGGAAACACCATATATTTT. Translating gives CASSPKGGGSGNTIYF. Together with reference TRBV5-1 and TRBJ1-3, the CDR3 gives the full variable domain: KAGVTQTPRYLIKTRGQQVTLSCSPISGHRSVSWYQQTPGQGLQFLFEYFSETQRNKGNFPGRFSGRQFSNSRSEMNVSTLELGDSALYLCASSPKGGGSGNTIYFGEGSWLTVV.

V usage is TRBV29-1 and J usage is TRBJ1-5, with 9 bases identical to TRBD1. The CDR3 length is 14 residues. CDR1 SQVTM and CDR2 ANQGSEA come from the germline V gene. V shed 4 bases, J shed 4 bases, and the junction held 5 bases outside the gene matches. This CDR3 is CSVVGQGFNQPQHF. In DNA, the CDR3 is TGCAGCGTTGTGGGACAGGGTTTTAATCAGCCCCAGCATTTT.

J is TRBJ2-3 and V is TRBV6-1, with TRBD2 as a possible D gene (5 bases). The length of the CDR3 is 14 residues. Germline CDR1 MNHNS, CDR2 SASEGT. Trimming removed 7 bases at V and 5 bases at J, with 16 bases between. The CDR3 region is CASNQGQEGDTQYF. The CDR3 nucleotides read TGTGCCAGCAACCAAGGCCAAGAGGGAGATACGCAGTATTTT.

This chain uses TRBV5-1 with TRBJ1-1; 8 bases agree with TRBD1. The CDR3 is 17 amino acids. CDR1 and CDR2 (germline): SGHRS, YFSETQ. J lost 0 bases, V lost 4 bases, and 11 bases had no gene match. The CDR3 protein is CASSAGTGGVLNTEAFF. DNA for the CDR3: TGCGCCAGCAGCGCCGGGACAGGTGGGGTCTTGAACACTGAAGCTTTCTTT.

The CDR3 coding sequence is TGTGCCAGCAGCCGCACCCGGACAGGGAGCCTATATGAGCAGTTCTTC. Protein product: CASSRTRTGSLYEQFF. This chain connects TRBV7-9 to TRBJ2-1; 8 positions agree with TRBD1. CDR3 length: 16 amino acids. V lost 5 bases, J lost 8 bases, and 14 bases stayed unmatched. Germline values: CDR1 SEHNR, CDR2 FQNEAQ (reference sequence).

This clone was seen a few times. The chain uses TRBV7-3 and TRBJ2-2; D is ambiguous. This CDR3 has 15 amino acids. Between the trimmed V and J ends, which lost 5 bases and 8 bases, there was a span of 18 bases. Germline assignment: CDR1 SGHTA and CDR2 FQGTGA. This CDR3 reads CASSPGVGLGGELFF. The DNA of the CDR3 is TGTGCCAGCAGCCCGGGTGTGGGCCTAGGAGGGGAGCTGTTTTTT.

In its sample, this clone was seen many times. The V and J genes are TRBV28 and TRBJ1-4; D remains unclear. This CDR3 has 15 residues. The germline V gene encodes CDR1 MDHEN and CDR2 SYDVKM. The V and J ends lost 7 bases and 8 bases respectively, with 20 bases between them. CDR3: CASIPVGGRGEKLFF. CDR3 in DNA: TGTGCCAGCATCCCCGTTGGAGGGAGAGGCGAAAAACTGTTTTTT.

The rearrangement links TRBV5-1 to TRBJ2-7; no clear D. V was shortened by 1 base and J by 6 bases, with 5 bases between the two germline ends. This CDR3 has 11 residues. Germline assignment: CDR1 SGHRS and CDR2 YFSETQ. The DNA for the CDR3 is TGCGCCAGCAGCTTGTTCGGCGAGCAGTACTTC. Translating gives CASSLFGEQYF.

The rearrangement uses TRBV7-8 and TRBJ2-7, with TRBD2 identical over 11 bases. The germline gives CDR1 SGHVS, CDR2 FQNEAQ. The CDR3 consists of 16 residues. V dropped 5 bases and J dropped 3; count of bases not matched to a gene: 9. CDR3: CASSITSGSSGYEQYF. Here the CDR3 DNA reads TGTGCCAGCAGCATCACTAGCGGGAGTAGTGGCTACGAGCAGTACTTC.

The chain employs TRBV2 and TRBJ2-1; TRBD2 matches 9 bases. J gave up 14 bases and V 0 bases, and 2 bases lay outside the gene matches. Germline V lookup: CDR1 SNHLY, CDR2 FYNNEI. The CDR3 runs 12 residues. CDR3: CASSEAASGEFF. The CDR3 DNA follows: TGTGCCAGCAGTGAAGCGGCTAGCGGGGAGTTCTTC.

The J gene is TRBJ2-7, the V gene TRBV18; D unclear. The germline V gene has CDR1 KGHSH and CDR2 LQKENI. The CDR3 covers 16 residues. Trimming took off 1 base at V and 3 bases at J, with 16 bases between the two ends. CDR3 residues: CASSPQGSWLIYEQYF. The CDR3 DNA follows: TGTGCCAGCTCACCACAGGGCAGCTGGCTGATCTACGAGCAGTACTTC.

This rearrangement joins TRBV6-4 to TRBJ2-2; 7 bases fit TRBD1. This CDR3 contains 14 residues. Germline CDR1 MRHNA, CDR2 SNTAGT. Losses at the gene ends were 4 bases for V and 3 bases for J; bases not matched to a gene: 2. CDR3 region: CASSAGTDTGELFF. The CDR3 DNA is TGTGCCAGCAGTGCCGGGACAGACACCGGGGAGCTGTTTTTT.

The chain links TRBV10-1 to TRBJ2-1; the D gene is possibly TRBD2 (5 bases). From germline, CDR1 is WNHNN and CDR2 SYGVQD (reference sequence). Trimming pared 7 bases from V and 0 bases from J, leaving 16 bases between. This CDR3 spans 16 amino acids. CDR3 nucleotide sequence: TGCGCCAGCAAGTTGGAGGCCCGAGGCTCCTACAATGAGCAGTTCTTC. This gives the protein CASKLEARGSYNEQFF.

The chain has TRBV29-1 and TRBJ2-1; TRBD1 aligns across 8 bases. The CDR3 contains 12 residues. After removal of 7 bases from V and 6 bases from J, the junction contained 5 bases not matched to a gene. Germline loops: CDR1 SQVTM, CDR2 ANQGSEA. The CDR3, as DNA: TGCAGCGGAGGACAGGGTAGCAATGAGCAGTTCTTC. Translation: CSGGQGSNEQFF.

V usage is TRBV5-5 and J usage is TRBJ1-1; D gene ambiguous. Germline CDR1 SGHKS, CDR2 YYEKEE (reference sequence). The length of the CDR3 is 13 residues. With 5 bases removed from V and 2 bases from J, the gap between germline ends came to 10 bases. The chain's CDR3 is CASSRDGNTEAFF. CDR3 DNA: TGTGCCAGCAGTAGAGACGGAAACACTGAAGCTTTCTTT.

This clone came up many times. The chain employs TRBV15 and TRBJ1-5; D unresolved. V was cut by 0 bases and J by 4 bases, with 10 bases left in between. The CDR3 contains 15 residues. The V gene's germline CDR1 is LNHNV and CDR2 YYDKDF (reference sequence). The CDR3 here is CATSRDESVNQPQHF. CDR3 in DNA: TGTGCCACCAGCAGAGATGAGTCAGTAAATCAGCCCCAGCATTTT.

The V call is TRBV10-3, the J call TRBJ2-1; D perhaps matches TRBD1 (7 bases). The CDR3 runs 16 residues. Germline assignment: CDR1 ENHRY and CDR2 SYGVKD. V was trimmed by 4 bases and J by 6 bases, leaving 19 bases between them. This CDR3 is CAISGLSGGPRNEQFF. The CDR3 DNA follows: TGTGCCATCAGTGGACTTTCAGGGGGGCCCCGCAATGAGCAGTTCTTC.

The V call is TRBV28, the J call TRBJ1-2, with TRBD1 identical over 7 bases. V lost 2 bases, J lost 6 bases, and 6 bases stayed unmatched. This CDR3 spans 14 amino acids. The V gene's germline CDR1 is MDHEN and CDR2 SYDVKM. CDR3 protein: CASSLNQGGNGYTF. In nucleotides, the CDR3 is TGTGCCAGCAGTTTAAACCAGGGGGGTAATGGCTACACCTTC.

In this sample, this clone turned up once. With only one base between it and a far larger clone, this is likely a read error. The V call is TRBV7-9, the J call TRBJ1-5, with D unresolved. Germline V CDR1 and CDR2: SEHNR, FQNEAQ (reference sequence). The CDR3 is 16 residues long. V lost 3 bases to trimming and J lost 0 bases, with 12 bases between them. CDR3 region: CASSLYNGYSNQPQHF. The CDR3 DNA sequence: TGTGCCAGCAGCTTGTATAACGGGTATAGCAATCAGCCCCAGCATTTT. Looking up the rest from reference TRBV7-9 and TRBJ1-5 gives the full variable domain: DTGVSQNPRHKITKRGQNVTFRCDPISEHNRLYWYRQTLGQGPEFLTYFQNEAQLEKSRLLSDRFSAERPKGSFSTLEIQRTEQGDSAMYLCASSLYNGYSNQPQHFGDGTRLSIL.

V is TRBV4-3 and J is TRBJ2-1; tentatively, D is TRBD1 (5 bases). V was pared by 4 bases and J by 7 bases, with 14 bases between. The germline gives CDR1 LGHNA, CDR2 YSLEER. This CDR3 is 14 amino acids long. CDR3 DNA: TGCGCCAGCAGCCCAGGGCGTCTCTCAAATGAGCAGTTCTTC. It encodes CASSPGRLSNEQFF.

This clone was seen only a few times. The J gene is TRBJ2-7, the V gene TRBV6-5; 8 bases align to TRBD2. Germline V CDR1 and CDR2: MNHEY, SVGAGI. J lost 3 bases, V lost 6 bases, and 10 bases had no gene match. This CDR3 comprises 15 residues. The CDR3 loop reads CASRPGLAEFYEQYF. In DNA, the CDR3 is TGTGCCAGCAGACCCGGACTAGCAGAGTTCTACGAGCAGTACTTC.

The chain combines TRBV2 with TRBJ1-1; D perhaps matches TRBD1 (6 bases). The germline V gene encodes CDR1 SNHLY and CDR2 FYNNEI. Trimming removed 8 bases from V and 4 bases from J, with 17 bases in between. The CDR3 length is 14 residues. The DNA of the CDR3 is TGTGCCAGCGGCACAGGGCGGGGAGGCACTGAAGCTTTCTTT. Translated, it gives CASGTGRGGTEAFF.

The V call is TRBV27, the J call TRBJ1-1, with 9 bases fitting TRBD1. The CDR3 has 15 amino acids. V shed 5 bases and J 7 bases; nucleotides not matched to a gene: 11. CDR1 MNHEY and CDR2 SMNVEV come from the germline V gene (reference sequence). CDR3 sequence: CASSPWGQGKIEAFF. The CDR3 region has the DNA TGTGCCAGCAGTCCCTGGGGACAGGGTAAGATTGAAGCTTTCTTT.

This chain links TRBV9 with TRBJ1-3; D remains ambiguous. CDR1 and CDR2 from the germline V gene are SGDLS and YYNGEE. This CDR3 has 17 residues. Trimming took off 0 bases at V and 0 bases at J, with 13 bases between the two ends. CDR3 bases: TGTGCCAGCAGCGTAGGAGTAGCTTCGAGCTCTGGAAACACCATATATTTT. It yields the protein CASSVGVASSSGNTIYF. Drawing the rest from reference TRBV9 and TRBJ1-3, the complete variable domain is DSGVTQTPKHLITATGQRVTLRCSPRSGDLSVYWYQQSLDQGLQFLIQYYNGEERAKGNILERFSAQQFPDLHSELNLSSLELGDSALYFCASSVGVASSSGNTIYFGEGSWLTVV.

The chain is built from TRBV7-2 and TRBJ2-4, with D perhaps TRBD1 or TRBD2 (6 bases each). V was clipped by 4 bases and J by 8 bases, with 12 bases between them. CDR1 and CDR2 from the germline V gene are SGHTA and FQGNSA. The CDR3 loop spans 13 amino acids. The CDR3 reads CASSSNREDIQYF. CDR3 bases: TGTGCCAGCAGCTCGAACAGGGAGGACATTCAGTACTTC.

This clone was detected only a few times. This chain links TRBV4-1 with TRBJ1-3; the D is unclear. Germline V gene sequence: CDR1 MGHRA, CDR2 YSYEKL. Trimming removed 4 bases from V and 3 bases from J, with 10 bases in between. The CDR3 totals 14 residues. CDR3 sequence reads: CASSLATDGNTIYF. The CDR3, as DNA: TGCGCCAGCAGCCTAGCGACGGATGGAAACACCATATATTTT.

V and J are TRBV5-4 and TRBJ2-2, with D perhaps matching TRBD2 (5 bases). The V end lost 4 bases, the J end lost 3 bases, and 19 bases lay between the germline ends. The V gene's germline CDR1 is SGHNT and CDR2 YYREEE (reference sequence). The CDR3 consists of 17 residues. CDR3 sequence reads: CASSRFGLARDTGELFF. CDR3 coding DNA: TGTGCCAGCAGCCGCTTTGGGTTAGCGCGAGACACCGGGGAGCTGTTTTTT. The full variable domain, its missing parts supplied by reference TRBV5-4 and TRBJ2-2, is ETGVTQSPTHLIKTRGQQVTLRCSSQSGHNTVSWYQQALGQGPQFIFQYYREEENGRGNFPPRFSGLQFPNYSSELNVNALELDDSALYLCASSRFGLARDTGELFFGEGSRLTVL.